This TCR beta chain stems from a study of blood T cell repertoires in COVID-19. Assay used: immunoSEQ multiplex PCR; TCRdb lists only in-frame clones, some missing. The sample consists of around 300,000 clones, roughly nine tenths of them appearing once. This receptor was obtained from a man aged 50-60 years with acute or convalescent COVID-19. The sequencing input was peripheral blood.

The CDR3 reads CASSLSGTFGELFF. CDR3 DNA sequence: TGTGCCAGCAGCCTCTCAGGGACATTCGGGGAGCTGTTTTTT. The rearrangement joins TRBV7-9 to TRBJ2-2; maybe TRBD1 (6 bases). The CDR3 sequence is 14 residues long. Germline-derived CDR1 and CDR2 are SEHNR and FQNEAQ (reference sequence). The V and J ends lost 5 bases and 7 bases respectively, with 14 bases between them.